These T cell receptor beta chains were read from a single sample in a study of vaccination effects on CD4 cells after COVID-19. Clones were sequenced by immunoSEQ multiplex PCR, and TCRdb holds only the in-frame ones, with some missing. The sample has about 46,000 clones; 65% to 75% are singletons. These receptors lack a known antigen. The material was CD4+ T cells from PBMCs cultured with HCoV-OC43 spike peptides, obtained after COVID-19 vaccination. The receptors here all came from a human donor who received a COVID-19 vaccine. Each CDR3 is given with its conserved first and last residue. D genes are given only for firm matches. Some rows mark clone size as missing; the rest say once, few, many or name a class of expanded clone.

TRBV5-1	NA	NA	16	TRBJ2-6	TGCGCCAGCAGACCGCAAGGTAACTCTGGGGCCAACGTCCTGACTTTC	CASRPQGNSGANVLTF
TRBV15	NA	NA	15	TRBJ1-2	TGTGCCACCAGCAGCAGCCCGGACAACCCCTATGGCTACACCTTC	CATSSSPDNPYGYTF
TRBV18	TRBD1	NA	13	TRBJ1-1	TGTGCCAGCTCACCGGGACAGGACACTGAAGCTTTCTTT	CASSPGQDTEAFF
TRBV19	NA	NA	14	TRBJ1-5	TGTGCCAGCTCCGTCGGGGTAACGGGTCAGCCCCAGCATTTT	CASSVGVTGQPQHF
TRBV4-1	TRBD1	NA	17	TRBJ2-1	TGCGCCAGCAGCCCCTTCGACAGGGGGAACGCTAGGAATGAGCAGTTCTTC	CASSPFDRGNARNEQFF
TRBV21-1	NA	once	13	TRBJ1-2	TGTGCCACCCGCCACGCTCCTAACTATGGCTACACCTTC	CATRHAPNYGYTF
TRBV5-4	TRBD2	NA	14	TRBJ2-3	TGTGCCAGCAGCCCACGGGGAGGGCCAGATACGCAGTATTTT	CASSPRGGPDTQYF
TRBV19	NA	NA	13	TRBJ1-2	TGTGCCAGTAGTATAGGTTCCAGCTATGGCTACACCTTC	CASSIGSSYGYTF
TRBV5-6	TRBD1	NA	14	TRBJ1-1	TGTGCCAGCAGTCTAACCGGGACAGGTGATGAAGCTTTCTTT	CASSLTGTGDEAFF
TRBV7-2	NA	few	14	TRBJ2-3	TGTGCCAGCAGCATAGCGGACCTCACAGATACGCAGTATTTT	CASSIADLTDTQYF
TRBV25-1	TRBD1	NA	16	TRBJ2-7	TGTGCCAGTGAACCGTACCGGGACAGGGAGGCCTACGAGCAGTACTTC	CASEPYRDREAYEQYF
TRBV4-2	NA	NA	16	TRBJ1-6	TGTGCCAGCAGCCAAGACAGGGACGTCTACAATTCACCCCTCCACTTT	CASSQDRDVYNSPLHF
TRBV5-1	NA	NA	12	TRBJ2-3	TGCGCCAGCAGCCTGACCACAGATACGCAGTATTTT	CASSLTTDTQYF
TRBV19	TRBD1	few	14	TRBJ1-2	TGTGCCAGTACCACGGGCAGGGGGCAATGGGGCTACACCTTC	CASTTGRGQWGYTF
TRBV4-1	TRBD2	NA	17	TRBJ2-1	TGCGCCAGCAGCCCTTTTCCCCCAGCGGGAGGGTACAATGAGCAGTTCTTC	CASSPFPPAGGYNEQFF
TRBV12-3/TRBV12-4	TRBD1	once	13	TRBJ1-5	TGTGCCAGCACCAGGGGGCAGAGGCAGCCCCAGCATTTT	CASTRGQRQPQHF
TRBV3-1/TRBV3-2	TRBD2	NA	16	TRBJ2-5	TGTGCCAGCAGCCAAGGTATAGCGGGAGGCCAAGAGACCCAGTACTTC	CASSQGIAGGQETQYF
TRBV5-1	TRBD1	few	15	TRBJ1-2	TGCGCCAGCAGCTTGGGGGACAGAGATGTCTGGGGCTACACCTTC	CASSLGDRDVWGYTF
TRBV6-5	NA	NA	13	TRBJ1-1	TGTGCCACCACCAGGGAGGGTTACACTGAAGCTTTCTTT	CATTREGYTEAFF
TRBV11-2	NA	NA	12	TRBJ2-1	TGTGCCAGCAGCTTATCCCAGGATGAGCAGTTCTTC	CASSLSQDEQFF
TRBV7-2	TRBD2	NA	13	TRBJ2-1	TGTGCCAGCAGCTTAGGTCCTAGCGGGAGACAGTTCTTC	CASSLGPSGRQFF
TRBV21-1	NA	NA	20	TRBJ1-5	TGTGCCAGCAGCAAGGCCGACAGGGAGGGAAATATGGCTAGCAATCAGCCCCAGCATTTT	CASSKADREGNMASNQPQHF
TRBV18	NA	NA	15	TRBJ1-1	TGTGCCAGCTCACCCATAGAGGGAGGCTACACTGAAGCTTTCTTT	CASSPIEGGYTEAFF
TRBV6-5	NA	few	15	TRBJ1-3	TGTGCCAGCAGTCCACCCGCCGGGTCTGGAAACACCATATATTTT	CASSPPAGSGNTIYF
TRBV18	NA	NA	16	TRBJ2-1	TGTGCCAGCTCACTTGGGGGGCGGGACCTTATGAATGAGCAGTTCTTC	CASSLGGRDLMNEQFF
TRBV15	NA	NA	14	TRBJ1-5	TGTGCCACCAGCAGAGACAGGGGTTCTCAGCCCCAGCATTTT	CATSRDRGSQPQHF
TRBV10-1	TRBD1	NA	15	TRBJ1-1	TGCGCCAGCAGTGAGTCGAAAGGGGGCAACACTGAAGCTTTCTTT	CASSESKGGNTEAFF
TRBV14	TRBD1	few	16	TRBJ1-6	TGTGCCAGCAGCCAAGTGGGGGGGACAGTTAATTCACCCCTCCACTTT	CASSQVGGTVNSPLHF